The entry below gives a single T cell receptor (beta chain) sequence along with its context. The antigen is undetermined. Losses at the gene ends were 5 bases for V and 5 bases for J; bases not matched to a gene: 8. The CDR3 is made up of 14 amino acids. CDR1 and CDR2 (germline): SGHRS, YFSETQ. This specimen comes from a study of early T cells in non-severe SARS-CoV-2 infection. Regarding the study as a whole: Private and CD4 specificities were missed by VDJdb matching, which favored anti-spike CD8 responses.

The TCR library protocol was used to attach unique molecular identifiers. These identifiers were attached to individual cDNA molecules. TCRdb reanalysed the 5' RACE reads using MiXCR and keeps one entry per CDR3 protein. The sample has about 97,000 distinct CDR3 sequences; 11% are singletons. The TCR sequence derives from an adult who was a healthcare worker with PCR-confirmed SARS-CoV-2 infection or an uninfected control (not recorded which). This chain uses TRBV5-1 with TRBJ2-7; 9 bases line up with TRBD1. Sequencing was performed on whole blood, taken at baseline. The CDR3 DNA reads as TGCGCCAGCAGTTCAAGGACAGGGGAGGACGAGCAGTACTTC. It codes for CASSSRTGEDEQYF.